A single sample is the source of the 14 T cell receptor beta chains below, sequenced in a study of shared clonotypes between healthy human individuals. TCRdb's copy holds only in-frame clones and misses some; the assay was immunoSEQ multiplex PCR. This sample has about 600,000 clones, with around 95% found just once. CD8 cells classed as naive were CD45RO-negative and positively selected for CCR7, excluding terminally differentiated effector memory CD45RA+ cells. Sequenced input: naive CD8+ T cells sorted from blood. Every receptor here comes from a woman in her twenties or thirties in good health.

CDR3 DNA: TGTGCCAGCAGCTTAGGGGCAAGAAGCGGGAGTTTCAATGAGCAGTTCTTC. This codes for CASSLGARSGSFNEQFF. The genes are TRBV7-8 and TRBJ2-1, with 8 bases matching TRBD2. CDR3 size: 17 residues. Germline assignment: CDR1 SGHVS and CDR2 FQNEAQ. V lost 1 base, J lost 6 bases, and 11 bases stayed unmatched.

This clone was seen once. V gene TRBV28 combines with J gene TRBJ2-7; TRBD2 might be the D (7 bases). The germline CDR1 and CDR2 sequences are MDHEN and SYDVKM. The CDR3 consists of 15 residues. Trimming stripped 3 bases from V and 2 bases from J, with 14 bases between. CDR3 sequence (DNA): TGTGCCAGCAGTTTGGGGGGGCGATTAACCTACGAGCAGTACTTC. Its translation: CASSLGGRLTYEQYF.

V and J are TRBV27 and TRBJ2-3; D gene unclear. Germline V gene lookup returns CDR1 MNHEY and CDR2 SMNVEV (reference sequence). The CDR3 covers 14 residues. Trimming shortened V by 3 bases and J by 6 bases, and 13 bases separated the two germline ends. The CDR3 loop is CASSFMGELDTQYF. The CDR3 nucleotides are TGTGCCAGCAGTTTTATGGGTGAATTGGATACGCAGTATTTT.

The chain uses TRBV19 and TRBJ2-5; D is perhaps TRBD1 or TRBD2 (5 bases each). CDR1 LNHDA and CDR2 SQIVND come from the germline V gene (reference sequence). There are 17 residues in the CDR3. Trimming took off 2 bases at V and 4 bases at J, with 20 bases between the two ends. The CDR3 nucleotides read TGTGCCAGTAGTATAAGGTGGGACGGCAAGGCATCAGAGACCCAGTACTTC. Translating it yields CASSIRWDGKASETQYF.

CDR3 coding DNA: TGTGCCAGCAGTTTTGGGACAGGGGTCACTGAAGCTTTCTTT. This encodes CASSFGTGVTEAFF. The chain uses TRBV27 and TRBJ1-1; 10 bases agree with TRBD1. J lost 4 bases, V lost 3 bases, and 2 bases had no gene match. The CDR3 spans 14 residues. Looked up from germline, CDR1 is MNHEY and CDR2 is SMNVEV (reference sequence).

This clone was detected once. The V and J genes are TRBV28 and TRBJ2-1; no definite D call. The CDR3 covers 15 residues. Germline V lookup: CDR1 MDHEN, CDR2 SYDVKM. Trimming removed 3 bases at V and 1 base at J, with 10 bases between. The CDR3 here is CASSLMEGSYNEQFF. The CDR3 DNA is TGTGCCAGCAGTTTGATGGAAGGATCCTACAATGAGCAGTTCTTC.

Turning to this clone: Other DNA sequences in the sample encode the same CDR3. V is TRBV28 and J is TRBJ2-7, with D possibly being TRBD1 (6 bases). Looked up from germline, CDR1 is MDHEN and CDR2 is SYDVKM. Trimming stripped 6 bases from V and 3 bases from J, with 12 bases between. This CDR3 contains 13 residues. The CDR3 nucleotides are TGTGCCAGCAGGGGCAGGGGTATCTACGAGCAGTACTTC. Translation gives CASRGRGIYEQYF.

The chain recombines TRBV13 with TRBJ1-4; D is possibly TRBD1 (5 bases). Germline V gene lookup returns CDR1 PRHDT and CDR2 FYEKMQ (reference sequence). The V end was cut by 5 bases, the J end by 7 bases, with 14 bases between. The CDR3 contains 14 residues. The CDR3 sequence is CASSRRLGGEKLFF. In nucleotides, the CDR3 is TGTGCCAGCAGCCGGAGATTGGGGGGTGAAAAACTGTTTTTT.

CDR3 in DNA: TGTGCCAGCAGCTCGACTAGCGGGAACACAGATACGCAGTATTTT. Translated, it gives CASSSTSGNTDTQYF. The gene calls are TRBV11-3 and TRBJ2-3, with 11 bases that match TRBD2. Germline V gene lookup returns CDR1 SGHNT and CDR2 YENEEA. With 4 bases clipped from V and 2 bases from J, the junction kept 2 bases outside the gene matches. The length of the CDR3 is 15 residues.

Comments on this clone: This CDR3 is also generated by other DNA sequences in the sample. The chain recombines TRBV7-9 with TRBJ2-7, with TRBD2 matching 7 bases. J gave up 7 bases and V 5 bases, and 2 bases lay outside the gene matches. CDR1 and CDR2 (germline): SEHNR, FQNEAQ (reference sequence). This CDR3 contains 11 residues. The CDR3, as DNA: TGTGCCAGCAGCCCCGGGGGGGAGCAGTACTTC. This encodes CASSPGGEQYF. The full variable domain, completed using reference TRBV7-9 and TRBJ2-7, is DTGVSQNPRHKITKRGQNVTFRCDPISEHNRLYWYRQTLGQGPEFLTYFQNEAQLEKSRLLSDRFSAERPKGSFSTLEIQRTEQGDSAMYLCASSPGGEQYFGPGTRLTVT.

The chain couples TRBV5-1 to TRBJ2-4, with D tentatively TRBD1 or TRBD2 (5 bases each). The CDR3 sequence is 19 residues long. V lost 0 bases and J 0 bases, leaving 19 bases between the germline ends. Germline CDR1 reads SGHRS; CDR2 reads YFSETQ. Written as DNA, the CDR3 is TGCGCCAGCAGCTTGGGGATGAGGGGAACGAATTTAGCCAAAAACATTCAGTACTTC. Its translation: CASSLGMRGTNLAKNIQYF.

The gene calls are TRBV28 and TRBJ2-1; 12 bases line up with TRBD2. CDR1 and CDR2 (germline): MDHEN, SYDVKM. The CDR3 consists of 13 residues. Trimming at V came to 5 bases and at J to 9 bases, leaving 2 bases not matched to a gene. CDR3 loop: CASSKTSGSEQFF. The DNA of the CDR3 is TGTGCCAGCAGTAAGACTAGCGGGAGTGAGCAGTTCTTC.

The chain recombines TRBV27 with TRBJ2-3; the D is unclear. The CDR3 has 12 amino acids. V shed 6 bases and J shed 5 bases, with 9 bases lying between them. Germline V CDR1 and CDR2: MNHEY, SMNVEV (reference sequence). The CDR3 region has the DNA TGTGCCAGCAGGAGTTTTCAAGATACGCAGTATTTT. Translating it yields CASRSFQDTQYF.

The J gene is TRBJ2-2, the V gene TRBV27, with 7 bases identical to TRBD2. CDR3 length: 16 residues. Unmatched junction bases numbered 8, after V lost 6 bases and J lost 1 base. The germline gives CDR1 MNHEY, CDR2 SMNVEV (reference sequence). CDR3 coding DNA: TGTGCCAGCAGAACGGGACTATCTTTGAACACCGGGGAGCTGTTTTTT. Translation gives CASRTGLSLNTGELFF.